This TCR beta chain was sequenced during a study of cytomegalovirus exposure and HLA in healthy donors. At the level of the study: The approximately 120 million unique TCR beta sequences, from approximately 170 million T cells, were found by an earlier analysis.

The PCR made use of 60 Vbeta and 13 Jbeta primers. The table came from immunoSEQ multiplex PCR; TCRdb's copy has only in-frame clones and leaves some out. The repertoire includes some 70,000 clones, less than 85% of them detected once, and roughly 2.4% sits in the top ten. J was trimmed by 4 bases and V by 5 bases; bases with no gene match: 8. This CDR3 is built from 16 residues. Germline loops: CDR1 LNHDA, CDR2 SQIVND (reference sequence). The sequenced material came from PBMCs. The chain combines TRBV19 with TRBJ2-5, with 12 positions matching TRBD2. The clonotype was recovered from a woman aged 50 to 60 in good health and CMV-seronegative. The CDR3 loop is CASSERTSGERETQYF. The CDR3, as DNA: TGTGCCAGTAGTGAGAGGACTAGCGGGGAGCGAGAGACCCAGTACTTC.